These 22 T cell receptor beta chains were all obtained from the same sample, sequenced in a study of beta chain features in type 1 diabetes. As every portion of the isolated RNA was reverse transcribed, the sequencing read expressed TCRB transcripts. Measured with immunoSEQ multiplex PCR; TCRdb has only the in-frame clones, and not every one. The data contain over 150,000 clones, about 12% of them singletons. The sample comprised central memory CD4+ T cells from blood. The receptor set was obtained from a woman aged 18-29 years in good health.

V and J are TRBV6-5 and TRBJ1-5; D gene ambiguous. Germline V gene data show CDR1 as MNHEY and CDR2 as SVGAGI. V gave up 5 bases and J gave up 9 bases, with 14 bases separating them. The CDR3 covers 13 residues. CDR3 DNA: TGTGCCAGCAGTGGGTCGGGAAGTAGGCCCCAGCATTTT. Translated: CASSGSGSRPQHF.

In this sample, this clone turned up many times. The CDR3 coding sequence is TGTGCCAGCAGCTTAGGGGCGGGAGGAGATACGCAGTATTTT. It yields the protein CASSLGAGGDTQYF. This chain links TRBV7-6 with TRBJ2-3; 8 nucleotides align to TRBD2. The germline V gene encodes CDR1 SGHVS and CDR2 FNYEAQ. With V trimmed by 1 base and J by 5 bases, 2 bases remained unmatched. This CDR3 comprises 14 residues.

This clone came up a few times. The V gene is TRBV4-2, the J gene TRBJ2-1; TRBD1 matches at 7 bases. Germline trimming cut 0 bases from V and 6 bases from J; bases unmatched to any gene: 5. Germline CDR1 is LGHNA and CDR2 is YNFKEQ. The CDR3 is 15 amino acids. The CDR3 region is CASSQDGTVSNEQFF. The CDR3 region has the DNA TGTGCCAGCAGCCAAGATGGGACAGTCAGCAATGAGCAGTTCTTC.

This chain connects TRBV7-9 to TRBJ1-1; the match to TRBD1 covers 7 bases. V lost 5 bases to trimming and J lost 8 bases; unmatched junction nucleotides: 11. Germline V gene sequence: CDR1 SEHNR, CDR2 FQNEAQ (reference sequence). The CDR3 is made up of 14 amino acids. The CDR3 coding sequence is TGTGCCAGCAGCAGAGGACAGGATTCGATGGAAGCTTTCTTT. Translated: CASSRGQDSMEAFF.

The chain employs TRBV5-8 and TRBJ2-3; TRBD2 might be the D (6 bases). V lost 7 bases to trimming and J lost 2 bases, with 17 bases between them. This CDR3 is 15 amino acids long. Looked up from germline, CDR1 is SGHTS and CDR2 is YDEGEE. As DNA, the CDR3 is TGTGCCAGCTGGTTGTCGGAGGGGCCCACAGATACGCAGTATTTT. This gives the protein CASWLSEGPTDTQYF. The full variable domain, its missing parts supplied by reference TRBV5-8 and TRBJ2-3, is EAGVTQSPTHLIKTRGQQATLRCSPISGHTSVYWYQQALGLGLQFLLWYDEGEERNRGNFPPRFSGRQFPNYSSELNVNALELEDSALYLCASWLSEGPTDTQYFGPGTRLTVL.

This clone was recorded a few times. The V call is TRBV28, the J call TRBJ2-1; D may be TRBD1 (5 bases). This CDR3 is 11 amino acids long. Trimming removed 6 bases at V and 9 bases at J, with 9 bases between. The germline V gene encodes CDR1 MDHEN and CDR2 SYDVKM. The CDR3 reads CASRLQGEQFF. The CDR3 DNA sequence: TGTGCCAGCAGACTCCAGGGTGAGCAGTTCTTC.

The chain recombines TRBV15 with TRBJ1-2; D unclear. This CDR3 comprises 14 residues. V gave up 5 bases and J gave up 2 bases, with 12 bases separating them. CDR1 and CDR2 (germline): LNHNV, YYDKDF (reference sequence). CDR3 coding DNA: TGTGCCACCAGCCCTAGGGAGGGAAACTATGGCTACACCTTC. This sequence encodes CATSPREGNYGYTF.

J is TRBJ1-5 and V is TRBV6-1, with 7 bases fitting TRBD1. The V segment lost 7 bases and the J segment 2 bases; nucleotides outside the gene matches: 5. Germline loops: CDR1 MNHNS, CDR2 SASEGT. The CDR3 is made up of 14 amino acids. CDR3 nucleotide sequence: TGTGCCAGCACTCAGACAGGGCGCAATCAGCCCCAGCATTTT. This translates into CASTQTGRNQPQHF.

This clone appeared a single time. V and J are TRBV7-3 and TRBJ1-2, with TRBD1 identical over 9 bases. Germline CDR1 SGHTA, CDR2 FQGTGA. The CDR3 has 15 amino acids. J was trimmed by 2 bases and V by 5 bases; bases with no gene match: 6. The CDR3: CASSMRQGENYGYTF. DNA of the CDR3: TGTGCCAGCAGCATGAGACAGGGGGAAAACTATGGCTACACCTTC.

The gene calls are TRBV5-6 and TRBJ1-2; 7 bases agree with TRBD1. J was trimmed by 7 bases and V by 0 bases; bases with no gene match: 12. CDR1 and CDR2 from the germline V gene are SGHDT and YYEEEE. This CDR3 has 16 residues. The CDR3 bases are TGTGCCAGCAGCTTGGTAGAGGGGGCTCGAAAAGGTGGCTACACCTTC. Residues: CASSLVEGARKGGYTF. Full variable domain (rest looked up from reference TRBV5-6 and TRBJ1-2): DAGVTQSPTHLIKTRGQQVTLRCSPKSGHDTVSWYQQALGQGPQFIFQYYEEEERQRGNFPDRFSGHQFPNYSSELNVNALLLGDSALYLCASSLVEGARKGGYTFGSGTRLTVV.

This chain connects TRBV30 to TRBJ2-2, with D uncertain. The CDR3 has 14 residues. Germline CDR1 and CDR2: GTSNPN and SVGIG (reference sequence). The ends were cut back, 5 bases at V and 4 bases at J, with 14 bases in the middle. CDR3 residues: CAWAPQYPTGELFF. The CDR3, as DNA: TGTGCCTGGGCCCCCCAGTACCCCACCGGGGAGCTGTTTTTT.

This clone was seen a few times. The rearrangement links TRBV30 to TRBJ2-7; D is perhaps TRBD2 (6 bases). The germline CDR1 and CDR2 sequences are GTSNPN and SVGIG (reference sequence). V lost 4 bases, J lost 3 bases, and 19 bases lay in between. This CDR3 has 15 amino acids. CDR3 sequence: CAWKSGEDGFYEQYF. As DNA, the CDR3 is TGTGCCTGGAAGTCCGGGGAGGATGGTTTCTACGAGCAGTACTTC.

The CDR3 region is CASSLDRTNNQPQHF. In nucleotides, the CDR3 is TGTGCCAGCAGCTTGGACAGGACTAACAATCAGCCCCAGCATTTT. J is TRBJ1-5 and V is TRBV5-4; TRBD1 is a possible D gene (5 bases). Germline-derived CDR1 and CDR2 are SGHNT and YYREEE (reference sequence). Trimming took off 0 bases at V and 3 bases at J, with 10 bases between the two ends. This CDR3 has 15 residues.

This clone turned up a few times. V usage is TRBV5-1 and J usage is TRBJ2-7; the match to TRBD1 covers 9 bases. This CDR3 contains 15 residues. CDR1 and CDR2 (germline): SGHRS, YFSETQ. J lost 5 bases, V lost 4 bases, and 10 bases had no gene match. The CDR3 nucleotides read TGCGCCAGCAGCCCCGGACCGGGACAGGGCCACGAGCAGTACTTC. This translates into CASSPGPGQGHEQYF.

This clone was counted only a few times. The CDR3 DNA reads as TGCGCCAGCAGCCAAGCGGGCAGGGGTAGATCCAATGAGCAGTTCTTC. It specifies CASSQAGRGRSNEQFF. V is TRBV4-3 and J is TRBJ2-1, with a tentative D call TRBD1 (6 bases). The V gene's germline CDR1 is LGHNA and CDR2 YSLEER. V was pared by 1 base and J by 6 bases, with 16 bases between. The CDR3 runs 16 residues.

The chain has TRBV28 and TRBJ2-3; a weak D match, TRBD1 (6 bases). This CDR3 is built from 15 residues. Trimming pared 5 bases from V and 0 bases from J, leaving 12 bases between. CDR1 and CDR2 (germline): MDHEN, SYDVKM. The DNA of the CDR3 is TGTGCCAGCAGTAACCAGGGGATAAGCACAGATACGCAGTATTTT. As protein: CASSNQGISTDTQYF.

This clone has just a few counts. Written as DNA, the CDR3 is TGTGCCAGTAGTATTTTCGCGACAGGGAATCAGCCCCAGCATTTT. Residues: CASSIFATGNQPQHF. This sequence joins TRBV19 and TRBJ1-5, with 7 positions matching TRBD1. Germline V gene lookup returns CDR1 LNHDA and CDR2 SQIVND (reference sequence). The CDR3 has 15 residues. J lost 4 bases, V lost 3 bases, and 6 bases had no gene match.

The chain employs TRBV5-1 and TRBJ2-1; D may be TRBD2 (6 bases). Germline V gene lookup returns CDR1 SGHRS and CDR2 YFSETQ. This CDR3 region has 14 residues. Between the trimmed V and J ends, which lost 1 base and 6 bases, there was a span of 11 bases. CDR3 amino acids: CASSLLGGANEQFF. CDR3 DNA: TGCGCCAGCAGCTTGCTTGGAGGGGCCAATGAGCAGTTCTTC. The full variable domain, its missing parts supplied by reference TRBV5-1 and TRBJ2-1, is KAGVTQTPRYLIKTRGQQVTLSCSPISGHRSVSWYQQTPGQGLQFLFEYFSETQRNKGNFPGRFSGRQFSNSRSEMNVSTLELGDSALYLCASSLLGGANEQFFGPGTRLTVL.

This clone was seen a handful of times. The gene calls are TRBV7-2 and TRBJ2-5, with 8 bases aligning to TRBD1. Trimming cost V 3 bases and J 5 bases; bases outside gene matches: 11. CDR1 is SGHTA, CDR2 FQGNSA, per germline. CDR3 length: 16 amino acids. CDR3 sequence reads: CASSFQGQGAAETQYF. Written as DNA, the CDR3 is TGTGCCAGCAGCTTTCAGGGTCAGGGGGCGGCGGAGACCCAGTACTTC.

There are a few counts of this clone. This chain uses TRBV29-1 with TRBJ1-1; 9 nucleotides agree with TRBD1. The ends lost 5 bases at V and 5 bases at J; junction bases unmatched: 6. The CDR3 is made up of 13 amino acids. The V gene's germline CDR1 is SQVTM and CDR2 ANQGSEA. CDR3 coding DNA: TGCAGCGTTTCAGGACAGGGGAAAACTGAAGCTTTCTTT. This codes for CSVSGQGKTEAFF.

DNA of the CDR3: TGTGCCAGTAGTACCCCCGATCAGCGGGAAGGGCAGTTCTTC. The encoded protein is CASSTPDQREGQFF. V usage is TRBV19 and J usage is TRBJ2-1, with 7 bases aligning to TRBD2. Germline lookup yields CDR1 LNHDA and CDR2 SQIVND (reference sequence). After removal of 4 bases from V and 12 bases from J, the junction contained 12 bases not matched to a gene. This CDR3 is built from 14 residues.

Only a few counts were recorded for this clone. CDR3 bases: TGTGCCAGCAGCTCGACGAGGGGGAGCAATCAGCCCCAGCATTTT. As protein: CASSSTRGSNQPQHF. The chain couples TRBV7-2 to TRBJ1-5; D is perhaps TRBD1 (6 bases). V lost 4 bases and J lost 1, with 11 bases in between. Germline V CDR1 and CDR2: SGHTA, FQGNSA. The CDR3 has 15 amino acids.